The present TCR beta chain was sequenced within a study of monozygotic twins with cystic fibrosis. Broader study findings: Monozygotic CF twins shared more identical nucleotide clonotypes than unrelated patients.

Clones were sequenced by immunoSEQ multiplex PCR, and TCRdb holds only the in-frame ones, with some missing. This table holds about 35,000 clones, around 65% found once. Regarding this clone: The antigen is not known.

Germline CDR1 and CDR2: MNHEY and SVGAGI. This CDR3 comprises 14 residues. The V gene end was trimmed by 4 bases and the J gene end by 5 bases; junction bases not matched to a gene: 6. The rearrangement joins TRBV6-5 to TRBJ2-5, with 8 bases matching TRBD2. The source is a girl aged 10 to 17 with cystic fibrosis. Sequencing input: blood. CDR3 nucleotide sequence: TGTGCCAGCAGTTCTCTTAGCGGGATTGAGACCCAGTACTTC. Protein: CASSSLSGIETQYF.